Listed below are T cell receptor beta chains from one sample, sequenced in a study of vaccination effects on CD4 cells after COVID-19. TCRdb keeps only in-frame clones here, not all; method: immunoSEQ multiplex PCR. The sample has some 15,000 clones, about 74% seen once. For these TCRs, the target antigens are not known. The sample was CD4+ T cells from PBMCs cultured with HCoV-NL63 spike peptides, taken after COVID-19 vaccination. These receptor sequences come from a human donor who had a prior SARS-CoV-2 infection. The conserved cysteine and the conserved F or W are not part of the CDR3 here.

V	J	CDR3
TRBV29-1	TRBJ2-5	SAKDRGRETQY
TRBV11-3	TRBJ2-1	ASSLADRVAGGEQF
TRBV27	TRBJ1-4	ASSLEQSIRLEKLF
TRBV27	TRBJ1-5	ASSLYGTGALSSNQPQH
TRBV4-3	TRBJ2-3	ASSPQRVPSTDTQY
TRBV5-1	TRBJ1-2	ASSLDASGYT
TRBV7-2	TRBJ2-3	ASSLKTPSTDTQY
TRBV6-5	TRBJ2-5	ASSFANQETQY
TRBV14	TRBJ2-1	ASSQLAGALNEQF
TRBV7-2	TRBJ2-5	ASSLALQETQY
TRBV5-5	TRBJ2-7	ASSFPDRTHEQY
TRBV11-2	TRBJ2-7	ASSPDRFYEQY
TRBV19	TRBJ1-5	ASTPGHSSRSNQPQH
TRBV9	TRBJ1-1	ASSDRQGSYTEAF
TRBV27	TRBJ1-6	ASSLFLGSDSPLH
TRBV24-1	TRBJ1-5	ATSDPGQGGYQPQH
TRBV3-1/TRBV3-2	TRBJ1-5	ASSQAGGQPQH
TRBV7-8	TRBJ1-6	ASSLGTVYNSPLH
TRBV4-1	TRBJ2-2	ASSQRAGGNTGELF
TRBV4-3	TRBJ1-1	ASSQDHGTGGTEAF
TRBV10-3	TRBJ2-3	ASGGGHTDTQY
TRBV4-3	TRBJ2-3	ASSQDPGEKDTQY
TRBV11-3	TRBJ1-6	ASSRGQGLPLH
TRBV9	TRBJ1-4	ASSASGTGGADEKLF
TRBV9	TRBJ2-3	ASSVAVLDTQY
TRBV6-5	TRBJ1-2	ASSRQGVSGYT
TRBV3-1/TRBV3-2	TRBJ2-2	ASSPQGVNTGELF
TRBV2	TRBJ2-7	ASRQASGGAYEQY
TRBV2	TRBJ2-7	ASGGGYEQY
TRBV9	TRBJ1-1	ASSWDPNTEAF
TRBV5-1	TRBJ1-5	ASSLGGDRGGQH
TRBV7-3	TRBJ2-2	ASSKRGGGGELF
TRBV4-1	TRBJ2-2	ASSQVRGYVPTGELF
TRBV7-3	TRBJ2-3	ASSLTPAASTDTQY
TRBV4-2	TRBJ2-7	ASQGASSYEQY
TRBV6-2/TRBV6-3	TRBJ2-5	ASSALASRETQY
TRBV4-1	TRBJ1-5	ASSHAGTINQPQH
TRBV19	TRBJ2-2	ASAPGQGDTGELF
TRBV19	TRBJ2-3	ASSLPSTDTQY
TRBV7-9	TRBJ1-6	ASSIGGRRNSPLH
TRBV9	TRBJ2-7	ASTPGDSTYEQY
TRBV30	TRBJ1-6	AWSLPDSNNSPLH
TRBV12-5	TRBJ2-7	ASALGLWTGEQY
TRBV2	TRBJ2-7	ASSSFPGEQY
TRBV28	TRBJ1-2	ASTFGTGVHYGYT
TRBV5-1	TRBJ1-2	ASSPTGWIGNGYT
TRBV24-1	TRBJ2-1	ATSYLPRPGQASINEQF
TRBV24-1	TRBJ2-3	ATSDPGTHASTDTQY
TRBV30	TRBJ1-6	AWTEISYNSPLH
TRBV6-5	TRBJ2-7	ASTDDRAPYEQY
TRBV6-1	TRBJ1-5	ASSEQQYSNQPQH
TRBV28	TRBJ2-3	ASSLSYIRTGEDTQY
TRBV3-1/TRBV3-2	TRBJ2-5	ASRLAGVQETQY
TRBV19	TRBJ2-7	ATRTSGTYEQY
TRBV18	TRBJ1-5	ASSPGRMQPQH
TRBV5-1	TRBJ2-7	ASSFSGTGRYEQY
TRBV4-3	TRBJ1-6	ASSQGKVDNSPLH